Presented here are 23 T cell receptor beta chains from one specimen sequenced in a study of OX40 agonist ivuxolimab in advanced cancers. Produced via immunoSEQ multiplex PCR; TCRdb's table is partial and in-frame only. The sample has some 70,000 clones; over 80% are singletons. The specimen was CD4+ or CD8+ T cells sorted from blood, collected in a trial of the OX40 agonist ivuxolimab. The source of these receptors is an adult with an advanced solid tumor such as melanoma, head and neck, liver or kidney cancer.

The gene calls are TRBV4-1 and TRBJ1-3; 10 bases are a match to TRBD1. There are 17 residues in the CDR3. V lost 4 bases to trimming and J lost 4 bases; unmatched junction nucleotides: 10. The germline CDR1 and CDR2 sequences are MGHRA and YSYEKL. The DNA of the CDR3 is TGCGCCAGCAGCCCCGACTTGGGACAGGGGAAAGGAAACACCATATATTTT. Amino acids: CASSPDLGQGKGNTIYF.

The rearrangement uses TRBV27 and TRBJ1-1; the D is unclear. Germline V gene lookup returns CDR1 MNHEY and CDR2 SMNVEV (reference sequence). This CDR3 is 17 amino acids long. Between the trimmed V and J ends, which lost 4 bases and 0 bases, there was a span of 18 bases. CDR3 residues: CASSSGEGEVMNTEAFF. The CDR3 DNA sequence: TGTGCCAGCAGTTCCGGGGAGGGTGAAGTCATGAACACTGAAGCTTTCTTT.

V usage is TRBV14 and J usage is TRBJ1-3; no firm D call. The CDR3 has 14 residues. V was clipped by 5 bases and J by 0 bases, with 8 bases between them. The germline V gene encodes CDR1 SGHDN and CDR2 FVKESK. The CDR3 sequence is CASSSLGSGNTIYF. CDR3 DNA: TGTGCCAGCAGCTCCCTGGGCTCTGGAAACACCATATATTTT.

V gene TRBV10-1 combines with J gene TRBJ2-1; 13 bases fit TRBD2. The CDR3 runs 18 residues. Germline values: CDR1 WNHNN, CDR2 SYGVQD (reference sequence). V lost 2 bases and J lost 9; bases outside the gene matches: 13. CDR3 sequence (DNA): TGCGCCAGCAGTGAGAAAACCCCCGGACTAGCGGGAGTCCCTGAGCAGTTCTTC. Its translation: CASSEKTPGLAGVPEQFF.

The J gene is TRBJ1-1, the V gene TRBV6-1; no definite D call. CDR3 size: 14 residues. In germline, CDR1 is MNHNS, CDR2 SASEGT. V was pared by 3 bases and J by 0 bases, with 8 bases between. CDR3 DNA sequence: TGTGCCAGCAGTGATCCGGCCATGAACACTGAAGCTTTCTTT. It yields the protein CASSDPAMNTEAFF.

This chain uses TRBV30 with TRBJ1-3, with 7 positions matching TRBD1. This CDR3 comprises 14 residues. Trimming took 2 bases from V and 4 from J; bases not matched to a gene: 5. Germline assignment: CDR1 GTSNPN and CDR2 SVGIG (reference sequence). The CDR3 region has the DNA TGTGCCTGGAGTTACAGGGGCCTAGGAAACACCATATATTTT. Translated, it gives CAWSYRGLGNTIYF.

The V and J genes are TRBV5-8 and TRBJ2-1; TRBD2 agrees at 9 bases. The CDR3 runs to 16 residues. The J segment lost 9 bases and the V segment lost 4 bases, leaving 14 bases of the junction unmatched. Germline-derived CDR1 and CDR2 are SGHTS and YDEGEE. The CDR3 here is CASSLLSTSGRVEQFF. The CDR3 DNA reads TGTGCCAGCAGCCTCCTCTCGACTAGCGGCCGTGTTGAGCAGTTCTTC. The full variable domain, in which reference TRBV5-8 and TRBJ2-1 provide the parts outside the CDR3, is EAGVTQSPTHLIKTRGQQATLRCSPISGHTSVYWYQQALGLGLQFLLWYDEGEERNRGNFPPRFSGRQFPNYSSELNVNALELEDSALYLCASSLLSTSGRVEQFFGPGTRLTVL.

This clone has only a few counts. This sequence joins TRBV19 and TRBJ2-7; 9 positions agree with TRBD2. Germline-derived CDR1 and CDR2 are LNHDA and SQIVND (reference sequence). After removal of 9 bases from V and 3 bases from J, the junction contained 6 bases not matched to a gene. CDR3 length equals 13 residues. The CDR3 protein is CASSTSGNYEQYF. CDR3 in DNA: TGTGCCAGCTCGACTAGCGGAAACTACGAGCAGTACTTC.

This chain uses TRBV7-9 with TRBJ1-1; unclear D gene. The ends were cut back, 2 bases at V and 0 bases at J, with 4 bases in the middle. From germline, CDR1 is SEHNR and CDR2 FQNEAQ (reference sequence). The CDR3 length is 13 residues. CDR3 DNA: TGTGCCAGCAGCTTAACTATGAACACTGAAGCTTTCTTT. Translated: CASSLTMNTEAFF.

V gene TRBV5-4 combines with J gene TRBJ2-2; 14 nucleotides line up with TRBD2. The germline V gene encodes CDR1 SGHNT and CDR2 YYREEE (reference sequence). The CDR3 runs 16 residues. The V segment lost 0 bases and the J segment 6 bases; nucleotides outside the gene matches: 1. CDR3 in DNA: TGTGCCAGCAGCTTGGGACTAGCGGGAGGGGCCGGGGAGCTGTTTTTT. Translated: CASSLGLAGGAGELFF. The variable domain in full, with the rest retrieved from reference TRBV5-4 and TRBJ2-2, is ETGVTQSPTHLIKTRGQQVTLRCSSQSGHNTVSWYQQALGQGPQFIFQYYREEENGRGNFPPRFSGLQFPNYSSELNVNALELDDSALYLCASSLGLAGGAGELFFGEGSRLTVL.

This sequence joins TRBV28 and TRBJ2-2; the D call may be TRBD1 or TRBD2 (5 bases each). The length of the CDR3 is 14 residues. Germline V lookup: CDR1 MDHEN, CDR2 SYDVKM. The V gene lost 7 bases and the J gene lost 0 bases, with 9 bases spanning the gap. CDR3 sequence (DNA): TGTGCCAGCACCGGGACGGCGAACACCGGGGAGCTGTTTTTT. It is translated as CASTGTANTGELFF.

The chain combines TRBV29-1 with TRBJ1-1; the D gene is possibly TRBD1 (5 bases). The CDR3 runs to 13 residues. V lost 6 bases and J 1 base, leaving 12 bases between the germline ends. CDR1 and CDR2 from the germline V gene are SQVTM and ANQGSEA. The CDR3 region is CSVGQGENTEAFF. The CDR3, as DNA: TGCAGCGTGGGGCAGGGTGAGAACACTGAAGCTTTCTTT.

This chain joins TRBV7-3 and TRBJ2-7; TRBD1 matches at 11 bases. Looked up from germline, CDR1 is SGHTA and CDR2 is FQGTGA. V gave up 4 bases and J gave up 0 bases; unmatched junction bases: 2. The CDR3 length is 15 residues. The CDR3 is CASSSGQGASYEQYF. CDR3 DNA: TGTGCCAGCAGCTCAGGACAGGGGGCCTCCTACGAGCAGTACTTC.

This chain's CDR3 is CASSAIGSGGINEQFF. The CDR3 nucleotides are TGTGCCAGCAGTGCGATCGGTAGCGGAGGGATCAATGAGCAGTTCTTC. V usage is TRBV2 and J usage is TRBJ2-1; D possibly corresponds to TRBD2 (6 bases). V was shortened by 4 bases and J by 6 bases, with 19 bases between the two germline ends. The CDR3 length is 16 residues. Per the germline V gene, CDR1 is SNHLY and CDR2 is FYNNEI.

The CDR3 sequence is CASSPPGNTIYF. CDR3 coding DNA: TGTGCCAGCTCACCACCTGGAAACACCATATATTTT. The chain employs TRBV18 and TRBJ1-3, with D unclear. CDR1 is KGHSH, CDR2 LQKENI, per germline. The length of the CDR3 is 12 residues. Trimming took off 0 bases at V and 3 bases at J, with 0 bases between the two ends.

CDR3 nucleotides: TGTGCCAGCAGCTTAGGATTAGGGGTTTCAGAGACCCAGTACTTC. Translated, it gives CASSLGLGVSETQYF. This chain joins TRBV7-7 and TRBJ2-5; a possible D gene is TRBD1 (5 bases). The CDR3 sequence is 15 residues long. Per germline, CDR1 SSHAT and CDR2 FNYEAQ (reference sequence). Trimming pared 1 base from V and 4 bases from J, leaving 13 bases between.

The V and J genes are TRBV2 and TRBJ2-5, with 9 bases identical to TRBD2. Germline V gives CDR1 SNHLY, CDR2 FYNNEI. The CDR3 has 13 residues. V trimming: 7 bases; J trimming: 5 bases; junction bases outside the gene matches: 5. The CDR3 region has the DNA TGTGCCAGCACCCGGCGGGAGGGGGAGACCCAGTACTTC. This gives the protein CASTRREGETQYF.

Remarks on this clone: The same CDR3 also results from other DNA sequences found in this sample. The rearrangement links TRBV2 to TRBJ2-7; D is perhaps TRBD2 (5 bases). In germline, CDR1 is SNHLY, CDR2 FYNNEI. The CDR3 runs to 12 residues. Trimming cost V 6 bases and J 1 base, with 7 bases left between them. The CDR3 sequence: CASSGDSYEQYF. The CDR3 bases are TGTGCCAGCAGCGGGGATTCCTACGAGCAGTACTTC.

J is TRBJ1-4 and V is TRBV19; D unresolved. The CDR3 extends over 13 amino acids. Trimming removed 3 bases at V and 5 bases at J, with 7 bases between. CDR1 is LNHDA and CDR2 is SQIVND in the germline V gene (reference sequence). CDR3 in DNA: TGTGCCAGTAGTATTGGGCGAAATGAAAAACTGTTTTTT. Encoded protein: CASSIGRNEKLFF.

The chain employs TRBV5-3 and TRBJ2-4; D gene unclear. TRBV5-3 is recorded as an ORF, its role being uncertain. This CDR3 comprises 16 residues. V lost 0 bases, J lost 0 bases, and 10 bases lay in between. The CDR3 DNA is TGTGCCAGAAGCTTGGTTGGGTTGATAGCCAAAAACATTCAGTACTTC. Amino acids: CARSLVGLIAKNIQYF.

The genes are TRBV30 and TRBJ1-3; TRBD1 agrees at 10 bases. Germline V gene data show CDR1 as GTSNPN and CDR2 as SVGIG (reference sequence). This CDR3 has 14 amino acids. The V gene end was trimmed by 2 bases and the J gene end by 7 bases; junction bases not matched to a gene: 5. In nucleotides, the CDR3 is TGTGCCTGGAGTCGACAGGGGGCACGGAACACCATATATTTT. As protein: CAWSRQGARNTIYF.

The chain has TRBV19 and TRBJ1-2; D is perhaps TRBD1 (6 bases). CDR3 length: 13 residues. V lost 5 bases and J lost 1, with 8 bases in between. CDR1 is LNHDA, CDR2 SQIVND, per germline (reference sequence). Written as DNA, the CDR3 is TGTGCCAGTAGTTCGGACAGTAACTATGGCTACACCTTC. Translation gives CASSSDSNYGYTF.

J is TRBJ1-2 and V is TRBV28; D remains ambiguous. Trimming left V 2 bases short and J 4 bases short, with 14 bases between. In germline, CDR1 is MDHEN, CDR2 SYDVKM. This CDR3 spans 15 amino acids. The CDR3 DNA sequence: TGTGCCAGCAGTTTAGATTTACAGAACTCCTATGGCTACACCTTC. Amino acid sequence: CASSLDLQNSYGYTF.